Each of the 15 T cell receptor beta chains below was sequenced from the same sample in a study of blood T cells in healthy people across ages. A second PCR of roughly 6 to 12 cycles used a sample-barcoded 5' primer and a J-beta primer mix. TCRdb re-derived calls from the 5' RACE reads in MiXCR, one entry per CDR3 protein. The data show over 600,000 distinct CDR3 sequences, with around two fifths seen just once and 30% held by the top ten. Material for sequencing was blood. The receptors originated from a man older than 75 in good health.

V usage is TRBV29-1 and J usage is TRBJ2-7, with 10 bases lining up with TRBD1. The DNA end favors TRBJ2-5, so the J call may be wrong. CDR3 length: 15 amino acids. Looked up from germline, CDR1 is SQVTM and CDR2 is ANQGSEA. This chain's CDR3 is CSVGHAGTGAETQYF. DNA for the CDR3: TGCAGCGTTGGGCATGCCGGGACAGGGGCAGAGACCCAGTACTTC.

This clonotype was observed a handful of times. This may be a read error, as it is one base from a much larger clone. This rearrangement joins TRBV20-1 to TRBJ2-7, with D perhaps being TRBD1 or TRBD2 (5 bases each). From germline, CDR1 is DFQATT and CDR2 SNEGSKA (reference sequence). The V gene lost 5 bases and the J gene lost 2 bases, with 16 bases spanning the gap. The CDR3 contains 14 residues. CDR3: CSAGDGTRPYEQYF. The CDR3 DNA follows: TGCAGTGCTGGGGACGGAACTCGTCCCTACGAGCAGTACTTC.

This clonotype came up a few times. This sequence joins TRBV6-5 and TRBJ2-7; D tentatively fits TRBD1 or TRBD2 (5 bases each). Germline-derived CDR1 and CDR2 are MNHEY and SVGAGI. V was pared by 8 bases and J by 2 bases, with 10 bases between. The CDR3 has 12 residues. Here the CDR3 reads CASRGRPYEQYF. The CDR3, as DNA: TGTGCCAGCCGGGGACGGCCCTACGAGCAGTACTTC.

In this sample, this clonotype turned up a few times. The chain employs TRBV25-1 and TRBJ1-5; D gene ambiguous. Trimming stripped 2 bases from V and 7 bases from J, with 12 bases between. Germline V gives CDR1 MGHDK, CDR2 SYGVNS. The CDR3 extends over 14 amino acids. CDR3 in DNA: TGTGCCAGCAGTGAAACTGGGGTCGGACAGCCCCAGCATTTT. This encodes CASSETGVGQPQHF.

This chain connects TRBV7-9 to TRBJ2-3; 11 bases are shared with TRBD2. CDR1 and CDR2 from the germline V gene are SEHNR and FQNEAQ (reference sequence). This CDR3 has 16 residues. J gave up 5 bases and V 7 bases, and 11 bases lay outside the gene matches. CDR3 loop: CASTFAASGRIDTQYF. CDR3 DNA sequence: TGTGCCAGCACTTTCGCAGCTAGCGGGAGGATAGATACGCAGTATTTT.

On this clonotype: The junction and the germline gene differ at one end; a read error may be behind it. The gene calls are TRBV29-1 and TRBJ1-2; weak D call: TRBD1 (5 bases). The CDR3 is made up of 13 amino acids. Germline assignment: CDR1 SQVTM and CDR2 ANQGSEA. The CDR3 loop reads CGVETSRVVGYTF. In DNA form, the CDR3 reads TGCGGCGTTGAAACTTCCAGGGTTGTTGGCTACACCTTC.

The chain recombines TRBV4-2 with TRBJ2-7; 9 bases are a match to TRBD2. CDR1 LGHNA and CDR2 YNFKEQ come from the germline V gene. The V segment lost 0 bases and the J segment 7 bases; nucleotides outside the gene matches: 10. This CDR3 is built from 16 residues. The CDR3 sequence: CASSQEASGKRLEQYF. In nucleotides, the CDR3 is TGTGCCAGCAGCCAAGAGGCTAGCGGGAAACGTCTGGAGCAGTACTTC.

V and J are TRBV5-4 and TRBJ2-4; D may be TRBD1 (6 bases). Matching the DNA end better, TRBJ2-5 makes the J call doubtful. Germline assignment: CDR1 SGHNT and CDR2 YYREEE (reference sequence). The CDR3 is made up of 15 amino acids. CDR3 sequence (DNA): TGTGCCAGCAGCGCCTCAGGGGCCAGTCAAGAGACCCAGTACTTC. This translates into CASSASGASQETQYF.

This clonotype was observed a handful of times. This sequence joins TRBV7-9 and TRBJ2-7; TRBD2 matches 15 bases. This CDR3 has 18 amino acids. Germline assignment: CDR1 SEHNR and CDR2 FQNEAQ (reference sequence). Trimming took 4 bases from V and 2 from J; bases not matched to a gene: 9. For the CDR3, the DNA is TGTGCCAGCAGCTCCGCCGGGACTAGCGGGGGGCGGGCCTACGAGCAGTACTTC. It codes for CASSSAGTSGGRAYEQYF. Full variable domain (outside the CDR3, taken from reference TRBV7-9 and TRBJ2-7): DTGVSQNPRHKITKRGQNVTFRCDPISEHNRLYWYRQTLGQGPEFLTYFQNEAQLEKSRLLSDRFSAERPKGSFSTLEIQRTEQGDSAMYLCASSSAGTSGGRAYEQYFGPGTRLTVT.

The V call is TRBV11-2, the J call TRBJ2-3, with 7 nucleotides matching TRBD2. The CDR3 is made up of 14 amino acids. The germline CDR1 and CDR2 sequences are SGHAT and FQNNGV. The V segment lost 2 bases and the J segment 2 bases; nucleotides outside the gene matches: 1. This CDR3 reads CASSLRDYTDTQYF. The DNA for the CDR3 is TGTGCCAGCAGCTTAAGGGACTACACAGATACGCAGTATTTT.

The rearrangement links TRBV9 to TRBJ2-1; 8 bases align to TRBD2. There are 15 residues in the CDR3. Unmatched junction bases numbered 6, after V lost 7 bases and J lost 0 bases. Germline V lookup: CDR1 SGDLS, CDR2 YYNGEE. The CDR3 region is CASGRGGSSYNEQFF. CDR3 nucleotides: TGTGCCAGCGGTCGGGGGGGAAGCTCCTACAATGAGCAGTTCTTC.

This clonotype was counted a single time. The rearrangement uses TRBV5-1 and TRBJ2-3, with 9 positions matching TRBD1. CDR1 is SGHRS and CDR2 is YFSETQ in the germline V gene. V trimming: 0 bases; J trimming: 3 bases; junction bases outside the gene matches: 5. CDR3 size: 16 residues. Here the CDR3 reads CASSLDTGTGTDTQYF. The CDR3 DNA is TGCGCCAGCAGCTTGGACACCGGGACAGGGACAGATACGCAGTATTTT. The full variable domain, rest sourced from reference TRBV5-1 and TRBJ2-3, is KAGVTQTPRYLIKTRGQQVTLSCSPISGHRSVSWYQQTPGQGLQFLFEYFSETQRNKGNFPGRFSGRQFSNSRSEMNVSTLELGDSALYLCASSLDTGTGTDTQYFGPGTRLTVL.

The chain carries TRBV5-1 and TRBJ2-5; 7 nucleotides agree with TRBD2. CDR1 and CDR2 from the germline V gene are SGHRS and YFSETQ. This CDR3 comprises 14 residues. The V gene end was trimmed by 8 bases and the J gene end by 2 bases; junction bases not matched to a gene: 9. The CDR3 sequence: CASTRGGNQETQYF. CDR3 bases: TGCGCCAGTACGCGGGGAGGGAATCAAGAGACCCAGTACTTC.

This clonotype was counted many times. V usage is TRBV25-1 and J usage is TRBJ2-5, with a tentative D call TRBD1 (6 bases). The CDR3 totals 13 residues. Germline V gives CDR1 MGHDK, CDR2 SYGVNS. V lost 5 bases to trimming and J lost 1 base, with 8 bases between them. The CDR3 nucleotides read TGTGCCAGCAGTATAGGGGGCCAAGAGACCCAGTACTTC. This sequence encodes CASSIGGQETQYF.

The chain combines TRBV4-3 with TRBJ1-1; tentative D call: TRBD1 (6 bases). CDR3 length equals 15 residues. V lost 4 bases and J lost 0, with 12 bases in between. The germline CDR1 and CDR2 sequences are LGHNA and YSLEER. CDR3 sequence (DNA): TGCGCCAGCAGCCGCGGGGGCGTCGTGAACACTGAAGCTTTCTTT. As protein: CASSRGGVVNTEAFF.